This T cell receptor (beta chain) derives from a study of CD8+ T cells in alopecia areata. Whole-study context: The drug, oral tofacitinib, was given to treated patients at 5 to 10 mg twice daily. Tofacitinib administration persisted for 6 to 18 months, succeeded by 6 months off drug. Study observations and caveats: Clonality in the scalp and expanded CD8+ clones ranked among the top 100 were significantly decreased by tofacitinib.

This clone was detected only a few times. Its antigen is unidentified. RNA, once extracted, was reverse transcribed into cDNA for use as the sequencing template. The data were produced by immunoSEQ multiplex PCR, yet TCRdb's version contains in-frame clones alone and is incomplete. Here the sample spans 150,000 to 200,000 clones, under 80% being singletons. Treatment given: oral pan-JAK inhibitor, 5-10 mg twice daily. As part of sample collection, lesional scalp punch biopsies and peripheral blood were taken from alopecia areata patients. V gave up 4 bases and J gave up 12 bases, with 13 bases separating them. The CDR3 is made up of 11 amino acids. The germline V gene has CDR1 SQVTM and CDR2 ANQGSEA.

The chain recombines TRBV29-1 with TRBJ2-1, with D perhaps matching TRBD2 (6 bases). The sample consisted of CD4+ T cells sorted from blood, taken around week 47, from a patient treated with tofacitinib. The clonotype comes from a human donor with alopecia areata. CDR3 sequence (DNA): TGCAGCGTTGCACGGGGGTCATGGCAGTTCTTC. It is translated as CSVARGSWQFF.